These 3 T cell receptor beta chains were all obtained from the same sample, sequenced in a study of Graves' ophthalmopathy and Graves' hyperthyroidism. Investigators amplified TCR beta CDR3 regions from RNA transcripts. Second-round multiplex PCR followed a first-round RT-PCR using HTBI primers. TCRdb re-called the multiplex PCR reads through MiXCR, storing one row per CDR3 protein. The table lists around 1.1 million distinct CDR3 sequences, about two fifths of them singletons, with 11% in the top ten. Sequencing used peripheral blood or thyroid tissue (not recorded which). The receptors originated from an adult man with Graves' hyperthyroidism.

The CDR3 protein is CASSKPYRDTEAFF. CDR3 nucleotide sequence: TGTGCCAGCAGCAAGCCGTACAGGGACACTGAAGCTTTCTTT. The chain links TRBV7-3 to TRBJ1-1, with a tentative D call TRBD1 (6 bases). The CDR3 contains 14 residues. CDR1 and CDR2 (germline): SGHTA, FQGTGA. The V gene lost 5 bases and the J gene lost 3 bases, with 13 bases spanning the gap.

J is TRBJ2-7 and V is TRBV7-2, with 8 bases that match TRBD1. The CDR3 sequence is 17 residues long. In germline, CDR1 is SGHTA, CDR2 FQGNSA. V lost 6 bases to trimming and J lost 4 bases; unmatched junction nucleotides: 17. The DNA of the CDR3 is TGTGCCAGCAGACCGAGTTTTACCGGGACAGGTTCTTACGAGCAGTACTTC. Amino acids: CASRPSFTGTGSYEQYF.

J is TRBJ1-2 and V is TRBV7-9; 7 bases fit TRBD1. Trimming cost V 4 bases and J 1 base; bases outside gene matches: 6. CDR3 size: 15 residues. Germline V gene data show CDR1 as SEHNR and CDR2 as FQNEAQ (reference sequence). This CDR3 is CASSSPGGVNYGYTF. CDR3 bases: TGTGCCAGCAGCTCCCCAGGGGGTGTTAACTATGGCTACACCTTC.